The 28 T cell receptor beta chains reported below all come from one sample, sequenced in a study of cytomegalovirus exposure and HLA in healthy donors. Primers for the PCR totalled 60 Vbeta and 13 Jbeta. Generated by immunoSEQ multiplex PCR, the TCRdb table keeps only in-frame clones and is missing some. Among roughly 150,000 clones listed, 70% to 90% were seen once. Sample: PBMCs. The receptors here all came from a man younger than 40 in good health and CMV-seropositive.

This rearrangement joins TRBV4-1 to TRBJ1-2; D uncertain. Trimming took off 4 bases at V and 1 base at J, with 13 bases between the two ends. This CDR3 spans 15 amino acids. CDR1 is MGHRA, CDR2 YSYEKL, per germline. CDR3 sequence (DNA): TGCGCCAGCAGCCTCAGACATATTTTTAACTATGGCTACACCTTC. Encoded protein: CASSLRHIFNYGYTF.

The J gene is TRBJ2-1, the V gene TRBV15, with TRBD1 matching 7 bases. The CDR3 consists of 13 residues. Trimming at V came to 3 bases and at J to 10 bases, leaving 6 bases not matched to a gene. Per the germline V gene, CDR1 is LNHNV and CDR2 is YYDKDF (reference sequence). The CDR3 bases are TGTGCCACCAGCAGTTCCGACAGGGTAGAGCAGTTCTTC. This encodes CATSSSDRVEQFF.

This clone has just a few counts. J is TRBJ2-7 and V is TRBV10-3, with D possibly matching TRBD2 (6 bases). The CDR3 covers 12 residues. Germline CDR1 reads ENHRY; CDR2 reads SYGVKD. Trimming removed 6 bases from V and 7 bases from J, with 13 bases in between. CDR3 loop: CAISPGLDEQYV. The CDR3 bases are TGTGCCATCAGCCCGGGACTTGATGAGCAGTACGTC.

J is TRBJ2-5 and V is TRBV6-5; D might be TRBD2 (5 bases). The CDR3 runs to 13 residues. V gave up 4 bases and J gave up 4 bases, with 10 bases separating them. The germline CDR1 and CDR2 sequences are MNHEY and SVGAGI. The CDR3: CASSSPGGETQYF. In nucleotides, the CDR3 is TGTGCCAGCAGTTCCCCCGGAGGAGAGACCCAGTACTTC.

The V and J genes are TRBV7-2 and TRBJ1-1; no clear D gene. V was clipped by 4 bases and J by 2 bases, with 8 bases between them. The CDR3 is 13 amino acids. Germline CDR1 is SGHTA and CDR2 is FQGNSA. This CDR3 is CASSWSVNTEAFF. The CDR3, as DNA: TGTGCCAGCAGCTGGTCGGTTAACACTGAAGCTTTCTTT.

The chain joins TRBV6-5 to TRBJ1-2, with TRBD1 matching 7 bases. This CDR3 region has 15 residues. The V segment lost 7 bases and the J segment 4 bases; nucleotides outside the gene matches: 12. Germline-derived CDR1 and CDR2 are MNHEY and SVGAGI. This chain's CDR3 is CASTKDRSLFYGYTF. The CDR3 nucleotides are TGTGCCAGCACCAAGGACAGGTCCTTATTCTATGGCTACACCTTC.

The chain links TRBV7-8 to TRBJ1-2; D remains ambiguous. Germline V gene lookup returns CDR1 SGHVS and CDR2 FQNEAQ. V was cut by 1 base and J by 4 bases, with 13 bases left in between. This CDR3 spans 15 amino acids. The CDR3 reads CASSLGPLEVYGYTF. In DNA form, the CDR3 reads TGTGCCAGCAGCTTAGGACCCCTGGAGGTCTATGGCTACACCTTC.

This rearrangement joins TRBV2 to TRBJ2-1; D might be TRBD2 (5 bases). With 5 bases removed from V and 0 bases from J, the gap between germline ends came to 17 bases. The CDR3 sequence is 17 residues long. CDR1 and CDR2 from the germline V gene are SNHLY and FYNNEI. For the CDR3, the DNA is TGTGCCAGCAGTTCTCCCATTGGAGGAAGCTCCTACAATGAGCAGTTCTTC. Protein product: CASSSPIGGSSYNEQFF.

This clone has just one count. This chain connects TRBV11-3 to TRBJ2-3, with D tentatively TRBD2 (6 bases). Deletions cut 1 base from V and 2 bases from J, with 10 bases between. The CDR3 length is 15 residues. CDR1 is SGHNT and CDR2 is YENEEA in the germline V gene. The CDR3 is CASSLGTKNTDTQYF. The CDR3 region has the DNA TGTGCCAGCAGCTTAGGGACTAAAAACACAGATACGCAGTATTTT.

The chain's CDR3 is CASSYRGSNYGYTF. The CDR3 DNA sequence: TGTGCCAGCAGCTACAGGGGTTCTAACTATGGCTACACCTTC. The V gene is TRBV9, the J gene TRBJ1-2; TRBD1 matches at 7 bases. The CDR3 contains 14 residues. CDR1 is SGDLS and CDR2 is YYNGEE in the germline V gene. Losses at the gene ends were 4 bases for V and 0 bases for J; bases not matched to a gene: 3.

This clone was detected only once. Its ends do not fully match the called genes, so a read error is possible. The chain is built from TRBV19 and TRBJ1-1; D is ambiguous. The CDR3 covers 13 residues. In germline, CDR1 is LNHDA, CDR2 SQIVND (reference sequence). The CDR3 DNA sequence: TGTGCCAGTACTATAACGGGGTACACTGAAGCTTTCTTT. This sequence encodes CASTITGYTEAFF.

The V and J genes are TRBV9 and TRBJ2-3, with D unclear. Germline CDR1 reads SGDLS; CDR2 reads YYNGEE. The length of the CDR3 is 13 residues. V dropped 0 bases and J dropped 6 bases, with 8 bases sitting between them. CDR3 sequence (DNA): TGTGCCAGCAGCGTAGATCACGGGGATACGCAGTATTTT. Its translation: CASSVDHGDTQYF.

The chain employs TRBV18 and TRBJ2-1, with TRBD1 matching over 9 bases. The ends lost 3 bases at V and 8 bases at J; junction bases unmatched: 8. Germline CDR1 is KGHSH and CDR2 is LQKENI. The CDR3 length is 15 residues. CDR3 sequence: CASSPRQGVGDEQFF. In DNA, the CDR3 is TGTGCCAGCTCACCCCGACAGGGGGTAGGAGATGAGCAGTTCTTC.

Regarding this clone: Other DNA sequences from this sample encode an identical CDR3 as well. The J gene is TRBJ2-3, the V gene TRBV30, with TRBD2 as a possible D gene (5 bases). From germline, CDR1 is GTSNPN and CDR2 SVGIG (reference sequence). This CDR3 spans 13 amino acids. The V end lost 2 bases, the J end lost 0 bases, and 6 bases lay between the germline ends. The chain's CDR3 is CAWSRGSTDTQYF. Written as DNA, the CDR3 is TGTGCCTGGAGTCGCGGGAGCACAGATACGCAGTATTTT.

J is TRBJ1-2 and V is TRBV7-2; a weak D match, TRBD1 (5 bases). There are 15 residues in the CDR3. From germline, CDR1 is SGHTA and CDR2 FQGNSA. With 5 bases removed from V and 4 bases from J, the gap between germline ends came to 17 bases. CDR3 loop: CASSVGARTPYGYTF. CDR3 nucleotides: TGTGCCAGCAGCGTTGGGGCCCGGACACCCTATGGCTACACCTTC.

This clone has a handful of counts. Distinct nucleotide sequences in the sample also encode this CDR3. The rearrangement links TRBV4-3 to TRBJ1-4; no clear D. Trimming left V 4 bases short and J 0 bases short, with 9 bases between. This CDR3 region has 15 residues. CDR1 and CDR2 from the germline V gene are LGHNA and YSLEER. The CDR3 DNA sequence: TGCGCCAGCAGCCCTACCTTTGCAACTAATGAAAAACTGTTTTTT. Translated: CASSPTFATNEKLFF.

A word on this clone: In the same sample, other DNA sequences code for this CDR3. This chain joins TRBV7-2 and TRBJ1-5, with D possibly TRBD1 on 6 matching bases. CDR3 length: 13 amino acids. Germline values: CDR1 SGHTA, CDR2 FQGNSA. Trimming shortened V by 5 bases and J by 7 bases, and 12 bases separated the two germline ends. For the CDR3, the DNA is TGTGCCAGCAGCCTTGGGACAATCCAGCCCCAGCATTTT. Translating gives CASSLGTIQPQHF. Combining the CDR3 with reference TRBV7-2 and TRBJ1-5 gives the whole variable domain GAGVSQSPSNKVTEKGKDVELRCDPISGHTALYWYRQSLGQGLEFLIYFQGNSAPDKSGLPSDRFSAERTGGSVSTLTIQRTQQEDSAVYLCASSLGTIQPQHFGDGTRLSIL.

This clone has just one count. CDR3 DNA sequence: TGTGCCAGCAGCTTTCTAGGACTCACCTACAATGAGCAGTTCTTC. The encoded protein is CASSFLGLTYNEQFF. The chain is built from TRBV5-5 and TRBJ2-1; weak D call: TRBD2 (5 bases). This CDR3 contains 15 residues. V lost 2 bases, J lost 2 bases, and 11 bases lay in between. Germline-derived CDR1 and CDR2 are SGHKS and YYEKEE (reference sequence).

CDR3 nucleotide sequence: TGCGCCAGCAGCTTGGGGGTGGGCGCCGGGGAGCTGTTTTTT. Amino acid sequence: CASSLGVGAGELFF. The chain combines TRBV5-1 with TRBJ2-2; D not certain. Germline V gives CDR1 SGHRS, CDR2 YFSETQ. The CDR3 loop spans 14 amino acids. V shed 0 bases and J shed 6 bases, with 9 bases lying between them.

This chain links TRBV6-1 with TRBJ2-5, with 8 bases fitting TRBD1. Germline CDR1 is MNHNS and CDR2 is SASEGT. This CDR3 region has 14 residues. V trimming: 8 bases; J trimming: 1 base; junction bases outside the gene matches: 6. The CDR3 region is CASGGRGPQETQYF. CDR3 coding DNA: TGTGCCAGCGGTGGCAGGGGGCCCCAAGAGACCCAGTACTTC.

The chain recombines TRBV6-6 with TRBJ2-1; 10 bases map to TRBD2. The trim removed 4 bases at V and 7 bases at J, leaving 7 bases unmatched. CDR3 length: 15 amino acids. Per germline, CDR1 MNHNY and CDR2 SVGAGI (reference sequence). This chain's CDR3 is CASSSLAGEVNEQFF. The CDR3 region has the DNA TGTGCCAGCAGTTCGCTAGCGGGAGAGGTTAATGAGCAGTTCTTC.

V usage is TRBV27 and J usage is TRBJ1-1; 7 bases are shared with TRBD1. CDR3 length: 15 amino acids. V shed 5 bases and J 1 base; nucleotides not matched to a gene: 7. Germline V gene sequence: CDR1 MNHEY, CDR2 SMNVEV (reference sequence). CDR3 sequence reads: CASSTRTGANTEAFF. The CDR3 DNA sequence: TGTGCCAGCAGTACCCGGACAGGCGCGAACACTGAAGCTTTCTTT.

The chain recombines TRBV10-3 with TRBJ2-1, with D perhaps matching TRBD1 (6 bases). Germline V CDR1 and CDR2: ENHRY, SYGVKD. The CDR3 is 14 residues long. V was shortened by 6 bases and J by 2 bases, with 11 bases between the two germline ends. CDR3 sequence reads: CAIRRDTTYNEQFF. As DNA, the CDR3 is TGTGCCATCAGAAGGGACACCACCTACAATGAGCAGTTCTTC.

CDR3: CASRLAGDYNEQFF. The CDR3 coding sequence is TGTGCCAGTAGGCTAGCGGGAGATTACAATGAGCAGTTCTTC. The rearrangement links TRBV19 to TRBJ2-1; 10 nucleotides align to TRBD2. CDR3 length: 14 amino acids. CDR1 is LNHDA and CDR2 is SQIVND in the germline V gene (reference sequence). After removal of 6 bases from V and 4 bases from J, the junction contained 3 bases not matched to a gene.

The rearrangement uses TRBV6-5 and TRBJ1-5; 7 positions match TRBD1. The CDR3 is 13 amino acids. Germline V gene lookup returns CDR1 MNHEY and CDR2 SVGAGI. V dropped 5 bases and J dropped 7; count of bases not matched to a gene: 5. CDR3 in DNA: TGTGCCAGCAGTGGCCTACAGGGGCAGCCCCAGCATTTT. Translating gives CASSGLQGQPQHF.

The chain uses TRBV19 and TRBJ2-5; D unresolved. The CDR3 has 12 amino acids. The V and J ends lost 1 base and 5 bases respectively, with 5 bases between them. The germline CDR1 and CDR2 sequences are LNHDA and SQIVND (reference sequence). The CDR3 is CASSIGRETQYF. The CDR3, as DNA: TGTGCCAGTAGTATAGGGCGGGAGACCCAGTACTTC.

CDR3 nucleotides: TGTGCCAGCAGCCAGTTCCCTGGGACAGCCTACGAGCAGTACTTC. Protein product: CASSQFPGTAYEQYF. The V and J genes are TRBV6-5 and TRBJ2-7, with 7 bases identical to TRBD1. This CDR3 contains 15 residues. The germline CDR1 and CDR2 sequences are MNHEY and SVGAGI. Trimming took 6 bases from V and 2 from J; bases not matched to a gene: 10.

The chain employs TRBV12-5 and TRBJ2-5, with D tentatively TRBD1 (6 bases). The J call may be faulty, since TRBJ2-7 better matches the DNA end. Germline V gene lookup returns CDR1 LGHNT and CDR2 FRNRAP. CDR3 length: 13 residues. The CDR3 DNA follows: TGTGCTAGTGGCGGACAGCTGCCCCACGAGCAGTACTTC. Its translation: CASGGQLPHEQYF.